This is a list of T cell receptor beta chains from one sample in a study of T cell repertoires in cytomegalovirus infection. These TCRs' antigens remain unknown. TCRdb independently ran MiXCR on the reads; one entry per CDR3 protein. The sample comprises roughly 700,000 distinct CDR3 sequences, 30% to 35% of which are singletons, and around a sixth rests with the top ten. Sequencing used cultured PBMCs, obtained from culture after CMV antigen stimulation. These receptors all come from a human donor in good health (CMV status not recorded). Some clones in this sample may be carry-over from other donors' samples. Each CDR3 is given with its conserved first and last residue. The D gene is left open where the match is weak. Not all rows give a size; the values are once, few, many and, for expanded clones, a class.

size	V	J	D	DNA	CDR3
few	TRBV7-2	TRBJ2-7	TRBD2	TGTGCCAGCAGCTTCGCTAGCGGGAGAGCCATTAGGTACGAGCAGTACTTC	CASSFASGRAIRYEQYF
many	TRBV7-2	TRBJ2-2	-	TGTGCCAGCCTCCTCATCCCCACCGTGGGGGAGCTGTTTTTT	CASLLIPTVGELFF
-	TRBV7-8	TRBJ1-4	-	TGTGCCAGCAGCTTAGTATCTCGGGGGCAGGTTAATGAAAAACTGTTTTTT	CASSLVSRGQVNEKLFF
few	TRBV6-2/TRBV6-3	TRBJ1-6	TRBD1	TGTGCCAGCAGTTACCCCGGACAGGGATCTATCGATTCACCCCTCCACTTT	CASSYPGQGSIDSPLHF
-	TRBV7-9	TRBJ2-3	-	TGTGCCAGCAGCTTAACCCAGAGCGCGGATACGCAGTATTTT	CASSLTQSADTQYF
-	TRBV5-4	TRBJ2-2	-	TGTGCCAGCAGCTTGATTTGGACAGAGCACACCGGGGAGCTGTTTTTT	CASSLIWTEHTGELFF
-	TRBV7-2	TRBJ2-7	TRBD1	TGTGCCAGCAGGGCCCCGGGCGGGACAGGGGGCTACGAGCAGTACTTC	CASRAPGGTGGYEQYF
-	TRBV7-9	TRBJ2-5	-	TGTGCCAGCAGCTCCCCGCCGGCCGAAGAGACCCAGTACTTC	CASSSPPAEETQYF
few	TRBV6-4	TRBJ2-5	-	TGTGCCAGCAGTGAGGCGCTAGCGTCGGCCCAGTACTTC	CASSEALASAQYF
-	TRBV5-4	TRBJ2-3	TRBD1	TGTGCCAGCAGCTCCGGGCAGGGGGCTAGCACAGATACGCAGTATTTT	CASSSGQGASTDTQYF
once	TRBV10-3	TRBJ2-4	-	TGTGCCACTCGACGGTTAGCCAAAAACATTCAGTACTTC	CATRRLAKNIQYF
few	TRBV20-1	TRBJ2-7	-	TGCAGTGCTAGAAAGTTAGGGAATGGGGAGCAGTACTTC	CSARKLGNGEQYF
-	TRBV7-2	TRBJ1-3	TRBD1	TGTGCCAGCAGCACCCAGGGGGCGGACGGAAACACCATATATTTT	CASSTQGADGNTIYF
few	TRBV5-5	TRBJ2-7	-	TGTGCCAGCAGCTTCGGAGTAACCTACGAGCAGTACTTC	CASSFGVTYEQYF
-	TRBV7-2	TRBJ2-7	TRBD2	TGTGCCAGCAGCTTAGTTAGCGGGCTCTCCTACGAGCAGTACTTC	CASSLVSGLSYEQYF
few	TRBV7-8	TRBJ1-6	TRBD1	TGTGCCAGCAGCACAGGACAGGGAGGGTACGATTCACCCCTCCACTTT	CASSTGQGGYDSPLHF
once	TRBV12-3/TRBV12-4	TRBJ1-2	-	TGTGCCAGCAGCCCCAGCAGGGTTGAAGGCTACACCTTC	CASSPSRVEGYTF
-	TRBV11-2	TRBJ1-2	-	TGTGCCAGCAGCTCAATACGGGACCACTATGGCTACACCTTC	CASSSIRDHYGYTF
-	TRBV12-3/TRBV12-4	TRBJ2-3	-	TGTGCCAGCACCTTTCAAGCCCTAAGCACAGATACGCAGTATTTT	CASTFQALSTDTQYF
-	TRBV6-6	TRBJ2-3	TRBD2	TGTGCCAGCATCCTACTAGCGGGGAGCACAGATACGCAGTATTTT	CASILLAGSTDTQYF
few	TRBV19	TRBJ2-1	-	TGTGCCAGTGGTTCAGGGGGGGGGCTGGTCGATGAGCAGTTCTTC	CASGSGGGLVDEQFF
many	TRBV7-2	TRBJ1-5	-	TGTGCCAGCAGCTTAGAGCAGAATCAGCCCCAGCATTTT	CASSLEQNQPQHF
-	TRBV15	TRBJ2-1	-	TGTGCCACCAGCAGAGATCGGGGAGTGTCGTTCTTC	CATSRDRGVSFF
few	TRBV7-2	TRBJ2-3	TRBD2	TGTGCCAGCAGGTTCCTGCGGGAGGGGTCAGATACGCAGTATTTT	CASRFLREGSDTQYF
many	TRBV7-6	TRBJ2-1	-	TGTGCCAGCAGCGCGGAAAGAGGGGAAGAGCAGTTCTTC	CASSAERGEEQFF
-	TRBV7-2	TRBJ2-7	-	TGTGCCAGCAGCTTGTCACAGGGCAGGGAGCAGTACTTC	CASSLSQGREQYF
once	TRBV19	TRBJ2-7	-	TGTGCCAGTAGTATGGGGCCTCTTTACGAGCAGTACTTC	CASSMGPLYEQYF
-	TRBV11-2	TRBJ2-7	TRBD2	TGTGCCAGCAGCTCAGTTAGCGGGAGATCCTACGAGCAGTACTTC	CASSSVSGRSYEQYF
-	TRBV12-3/TRBV12-4	TRBJ2-2	TRBD1	TGTGCCAGCAGCCCACAGGGGTTCGGGGAGCTGTTTTTT	CASSPQGFGELFF
few	TRBV28	TRBJ2-2	TRBD1	TGTGCCAGCACCCAGAGGGGACAGGCTTCCACCGGGGAGCTGTTTTTT	CASTQRGQASTGELFF
few	TRBV7-2	TRBJ2-1	-	TGTGCCAGCAGCTTAATAGGAACAGGCTCCTACAATGAGCAGTTCTTC	CASSLIGTGSYNEQFF
few	TRBV10-3	TRBJ2-1	-	TGTGCCATCAGTGAGGCCGGGGTAGGCGAGCAGTTCTTC	CAISEAGVGEQFF
-	TRBV7-2	TRBJ1-2	-	TGTGCCAGCAGCTTATATCAGGGCCCCTATGGCTACACCTTC	CASSLYQGPYGYTF
-	TRBV4-1	TRBJ1-1	-	TGCGCCAGCAGCCAAGAGGGGGGAATTGGGTCTGAAGCTTTCTTT	CASSQEGGIGSEAFF
-	TRBV12-3/TRBV12-4	TRBJ2-1	TRBD2	TGTGCCACCAAACCAGACAGCGGGGGGGTCTACAATGAGCAGTTCTTC	CATKPDSGGVYNEQFF
-	TRBV7-2	TRBJ2-7	-	TGTGCCAGCAGCTTAGGGGGTGGGACTTTTCACCCCTACGAGCAGTACTTC	CASSLGGGTFHPYEQYF
few	TRBV30	TRBJ1-5	-	TGTGCCTGGAGTGTAGCCAGCAATCAGCCCCAGCATTTT	CAWSVASNQPQHF
-	TRBV2	TRBJ1-3	-	TGTGCCAGCAAAGGTATAAGAAAGACGCGAGGAAACACCATATATTTT	CASKGIRKTRGNTIYF
-	TRBV11-2	TRBJ2-7	TRBD1	TGTGCCAGCAGCCGGGACAGGGCCCACGAGCAGTACTTC	CASSRDRAHEQYF
few	TRBV6-1	TRBJ2-3	-	TGTGCCAGTAACCTTCTTACCCGGGATACGCAGTATTTT	CASNLLTRDTQYF
-	TRBV7-8	TRBJ2-1	-	TGTGCCAGCAGCTTAGGGCTATTAATCTACAATGAGCAGTTCTTC	CASSLGLLIYNEQFF
-	TRBV6-6	TRBJ2-7	TRBD1	TGTGCCAGCAGTGCCGGGACAGGGGTGGTGAAGTACTTC	CASSAGTGVVKYF